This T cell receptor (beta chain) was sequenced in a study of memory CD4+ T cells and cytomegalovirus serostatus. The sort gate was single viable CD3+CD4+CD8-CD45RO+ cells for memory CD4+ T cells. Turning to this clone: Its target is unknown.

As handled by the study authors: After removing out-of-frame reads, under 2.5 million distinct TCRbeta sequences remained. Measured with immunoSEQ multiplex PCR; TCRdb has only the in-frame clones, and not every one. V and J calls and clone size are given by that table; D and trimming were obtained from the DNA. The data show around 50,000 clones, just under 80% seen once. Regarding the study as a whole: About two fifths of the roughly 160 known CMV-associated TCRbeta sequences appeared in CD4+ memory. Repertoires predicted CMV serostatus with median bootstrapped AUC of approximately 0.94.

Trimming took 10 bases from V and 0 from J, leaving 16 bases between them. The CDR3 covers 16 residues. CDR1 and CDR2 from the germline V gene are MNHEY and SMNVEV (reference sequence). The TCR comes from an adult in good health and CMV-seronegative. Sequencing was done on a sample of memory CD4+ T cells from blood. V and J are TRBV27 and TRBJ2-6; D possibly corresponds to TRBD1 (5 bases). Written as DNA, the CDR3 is TGTGCCAACACAGGCTCCGCTCCCTCTGGGGCCAACGTCCTGACTTTC. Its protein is CANTGSAPSGANVLTF.